These T cell receptor beta chains were read from a single sample in a study of blood T cells in healthy people across ages. TCRdb recomputed calls from the 5' RACE reads with MiXCR, one row per CDR3 protein. The sample carries around 1,900,000 distinct CDR3 sequences, roughly two fifths recorded once. Sequences were obtained from blood. These TCRs come from a human donor in good health. CDR3s include the opening cysteine and the closing phenylalanine or tryptophan. The order of the fields is D gene, J gene, V gene, clone size, CDR3 DNA, CDR3 protein. D genes are given only for firm matches. Not every row has a clone size; where given, it reads once, few, many or a size class.

D: .
J: TRBJ2-3
V: TRBV11-2
size: .
DNA: TGTGCCAGCAGTCTAGCCCTTTATGATGCGCAGTATTTT
CDR3: CASSLALYDAQYF

D: TRBD1
J: TRBJ1-2
V: TRBV4-3
size: .
DNA: TGCGCCAGCAGCCAAGACCCCGGGACAGGGTATTATGGCTACACCTTC
CDR3: CASSQDPGTGYYGYTF

D: .
J: TRBJ1-5
V: TRBV27
size: once
DNA: TGTGCCAGCAGTTATACACATAGCAATCAGCCCCAGCATTTT
CDR3: CASSYTHSNQPQHF

D: TRBD1
J: TRBJ1-1
V: TRBV7-2
size: few
DNA: TGTGCCAGCAGCTCACGTTACAGGGGGACTGAAGCTTTCTTT
CDR3: CASSSRYRGTEAFF

D: TRBD1
J: TRBJ1-5
V: TRBV4-1
size: few
DNA: TGCGCCAGCAGCCGGGGGACAGGAGAAAATCAGCCCCAGCATTTT
CDR3: CASSRGTGENQPQHF

D: TRBD1
J: TRBJ2-3
V: TRBV20-1
size: few
DNA: TGCAGTGCTAGAGCTTACAGGGGTGGGACAGATACGCAGTATTTT
CDR3: CSARAYRGGTDTQYF

D: TRBD2
J: TRBJ2-2
V: TRBV7-2
size: few
DNA: TGTGCCAGCAGCTTGAGGCGGGGGGGTTTCCGGCACGGGGAGCTGTTTTTT
CDR3: CASSLRRGGFRHGELFF

D: .
J: TRBJ2-7
V: TRBV5-1
size: once
DNA: TGCGCCAGCGGCGACCCCGGGACAACCGAGCAGTACTTC
CDR3: CASGDPGTTEQYF

D: .
J: TRBJ1-2
V: TRBV7-3
size: .
DNA: TGTGCCAGCTCCACATCTTGGGGAGATGGCTACACCTTC
CDR3: CASSTSWGDGYTF

D: TRBD1
J: TRBJ2-3
V: TRBV9
size: many
DNA: TGTGCCAGCAGCGTGGACAGGGGAGGGGCAGATACGCAGTATTTT
CDR3: CASSVDRGGADTQYF

D: .
J: TRBJ1-4
V: TRBV28
size: .
DNA: TGTGCCAGCACCTTCCCCAGGAACTATGAAAAACTGTTTTTT
CDR3: CASTFPRNYEKLFF

D: .
J: TRBJ1-2
V: TRBV20-1
size: .
DNA: TGCAGTGCAGCCGATACAGGATCTGAGGGGACTCTGCCCTATGGCTACACCTTC
CDR3: CSAADTGSEGTLPYGYTF

D: TRBD1
J: TRBJ2-7
V: TRBV7-2
size: .
DNA: TGTGCCAGCAGCTTAGAAGGGGGACAGGGTTACGAGCAGTACTTC
CDR3: CASSLEGGQGYEQYF

D: .
J: TRBJ2-1
V: TRBV9
size: few
DNA: TGTGCCAGCAGCTCCCGGGTCGACTCCTACAATGAGCAGTTCTTC
CDR3: CASSSRVDSYNEQFF

D: .
J: TRBJ1-1
V: TRBV10-3
size: .
DNA: TGTGCCATCAGCTTCGGACAGACGAACACTGAAGCTTTCTTT
CDR3: CAISFGQTNTEAFF

D: .
J: TRBJ2-2
V: TRBV4-3
size: .
DNA: TGCGCCAGCAGCCAAATGCCCCACGGGGAGCAGTTTTTT
CDR3: CASSQMPHGEQFF

D: .
J: TRBJ2-4
V: TRBV11-1
size: few
DNA: TGTGCCAGCAGCTTAGAGCCAGGGGTATGGAACATTCAGTACTTC
CDR3: CASSLEPGVWNIQYF

D: .
J: TRBJ2-5
V: TRBV2
size: .
DNA: TGTGCCAGCAGTTCTACCGGGACCCATCAGTACTTC
CDR3: CASSSTGTHQYF

D: .
J: TRBJ1-2
V: TRBV5-1
size: .
DNA: TGCGCCAGCAGCTTGGTAGGGCCCGGGACAAGAGACTATGGCTACACCTTC
CDR3: CASSLVGPGTRDYGYTF

D: .
J: TRBJ1-1
V: TRBV6-2/TRBV6-3
size: .
DNA: TGTGCCAGCACCGTGGGATACGGAGGGGCGAACACTGAAGCTTTCTTT
CDR3: CASTVGYGGANTEAFF

D: .
J: TRBJ2-5
V: TRBV27
size: .
DNA: TGTGCCAGCAGTTTATCCCCGTGGTCAGAGACCCTGTACTTC
CDR3: CASSLSPWSETLYF

D: TRBD2
J: TRBJ2-1
V: TRBV20-1
size: few
DNA: TGCAGTGCAAACCAGCTGGCTAGCGGGTTTTATGAGCAGTTCTTC
CDR3: CSANQLASGFYEQFF

D: TRBD2
J: TRBJ2-3
V: TRBV5-1
size: few
DNA: TGCGCTAGCAGCTCGTCGACTAGCTACACAGATACGCAGTATTTT
CDR3: CASSSSTSYTDTQYF

D: .
J: TRBJ2-1
V: TRBV11-3
size: .
DNA: TGTGCCAGCAGCTTGGACGGGGAGGATGAGCAGTTCTTC
CDR3: CASSLDGEDEQFF

D: .
J: TRBJ1-1
V: TRBV20-1
size: few
DNA: TGCAGTGCCTTTAACCTAGGCAGATGGGGAAAGGATGGAAGAATGAACACTGAAGCTTTCTTT
CDR3: CSAFNLGRWGKDGRMNTEAFF

D: .
J: TRBJ2-7
V: TRBV7-9
size: few
DNA: TGTGCCAGCAGCTTTTCTGGATCGGACAGCTACGAGCAGTACTTC
CDR3: CASSFSGSDSYEQYF

D: TRBD2
J: TRBJ2-3
V: TRBV7-3
size: .
DNA: TGTGCCAGCGGACTAGCGGGGGGATGGGGAGATACGCAGTATTTT
CDR3: CASGLAGGWGDTQYF

D: TRBD2
J: TRBJ2-5
V: TRBV5-1
size: .
DNA: TGCGCCAGCAGCTTGGCGGTAGCGGGGCGCCAAGAGACCCAGTACTTC
CDR3: CASSLAVAGRQETQYF

D: TRBD1
J: TRBJ1-4
V: TRBV12-3/TRBV12-4
size: few
DNA: TGTGCCAGCAGTTCACGAACTGGACAGGGTCAAGGAAAACTGTTTTTT
CDR3: CASSSRTGQGQGKLFF

D: .
J: TRBJ1-4
V: TRBV7-2
size: .
DNA: TGTGCCAGCAGTCTACCTGCAACTAATGAAAAACTGTTTTTT
CDR3: CASSLPATNEKLFF

D: TRBD2
J: TRBJ2-4
V: TRBV18
size: few
DNA: TGTGCCAGCTCACCCCCCGGGACTACAGGAAACATTCAGTACTTC
CDR3: CASSPPGTTGNIQYF

D: .
J: TRBJ1-5
V: TRBV4-3
size: few
DNA: TGCGCCAGCAGCCAAGAATTAGGGTCGCGACAGCCCCAGCATTTT
CDR3: CASSQELGSRQPQHF

D: .
J: TRBJ2-4
V: TRBV7-2
size: once
DNA: TGTGCCAGCAGCTTATACTCCGGGACGGGTGCCTACAATGAGCAGTACTTC
CDR3: CASSLYSGTGAYNEQYF

D: TRBD2
J: TRBJ2-5
V: TRBV6-1
size: once
DNA: TGTGCCAGCAGCACAATGGGGACTAGCGGGGAGACCCAGTACTTC
CDR3: CASSTMGTSGETQYF

D: .
J: TRBJ1-5
V: TRBV7-2
size: .
DNA: TGTGCCAGCAGCATGGACGGGACTCAGCCCCAGCATTTT
CDR3: CASSMDGTQPQHF

D: TRBD2
J: TRBJ2-4
V: TRBV6-2/TRBV6-3
size: few
DNA: TGTGCCAGCAGTCGACTAGCGGGGGCTCTGGAGCAGTACTTC
CDR3: CASSRLAGALEQYF

D: .
J: TRBJ1-1
V: TRBV4-2
size: few
DNA: TGTGCCAGCAGCCAAGTATTAGGGGGGAACACTGAAGCTTTCTTT
CDR3: CASSQVLGGNTEAFF

D: .
J: TRBJ2-5
V: TRBV3-1
size: few
DNA: TGTGCCACCGTGGGAGAGACCCAGTACTTC
CDR3: CATVGETQYF

D: TRBD1
J: TRBJ1-2
V: TRBV4-2
size: .
DNA: TGTACCAGCAGCCAAGACGGGACAGGGGTGAAGAACTATGGCTACACCTTC
CDR3: CTSSQDGTGVKNYGYTF

D: TRBD1
J: TRBJ2-1
V: TRBV20-1
size: .
DNA: TGCAGTGCTGTTGACAGGGTTGGATACAATGAGCAGTTCTTC
CDR3: CSAVDRVGYNEQFF

D: .
J: TRBJ1-1
V: TRBV3-1
size: .
DNA: TGTGCCAGCAGCACCGGGGCCCACACTGAAGCTTTCTTT
CDR3: CASSTGAHTEAFF

D: .
J: TRBJ1-1
V: TRBV13
size: .
DNA: TGTGCCAGCAGCCAAGTCGACAGTGAAGCTTTCTTT
CDR3: CASSQVDSEAFF

D: .
J: TRBJ2-1
V: TRBV7-9
size: .
DNA: TGTGCCAGCAGCTTAGACCCCCGCTCCTACAATGAGCAGTTCTTC
CDR3: CASSLDPRSYNEQFF

D: TRBD2
J: TRBJ2-4
V: TRBV6-1
size: .
DNA: TGTGCCAGCAGTGAATTCCCAGCAGGACTAGCGGGAAACATTCAGTACTTC
CDR3: CASSEFPAGLAGNIQYF

D: .
J: TRBJ2-1
V: TRBV7-2
size: .
DNA: TGTGCCAGCAGCGGGATTGACAATGAGCAGTTCTTC
CDR3: CASSGIDNEQFF

D: .
J: TRBJ2-3
V: TRBV12-5
size: .
DNA: TGTGCTAGTGACTTCACCACACAAGGACACCACAAGGCCACAGATACGCAGTATTTT
CDR3: CASDFTTQGHHKATDTQYF

D: .
J: TRBJ1-1
V: TRBV7-6
size: .
DNA: TGTGCCAGCAGCCCTGGCAGTACCTCCGAAGCTTTCTTT
CDR3: CASSPGSTSEAFF

D: .
J: TRBJ1-2
V: TRBV19
size: once
DNA: TGTGCCAGTAGTGTTATCGGGACGCTTAACTATGGCTACACCTTC
CDR3: CASSVIGTLNYGYTF

D: TRBD1
J: TRBJ2-2
V: TRBV27
size: .
DNA: TGTGCCAGCAGTCCCGGGACAGGGGGCCCCGGGGAGCTGTTTTTT
CDR3: CASSPGTGGPGELFF

D: .
J: TRBJ1-2
V: TRBV9
size: .
DNA: TGTGCCAGCAGCGTGGGTCTCCAATACACCTTC
CDR3: CASSVGLQYTF

D: .
J: TRBJ1-2
V: TRBV5-1
size: few
DNA: TGCGCCAGCAGCTTGATCGATTCTAACTATGGCTACACCTTC
CDR3: CASSLIDSNYGYTF

D: .
J: TRBJ1-6
V: TRBV6-6
size: .
DNA: TGTGCCAGCACTGCGGGGAATTCACCCCTCCACTTT
CDR3: CASTAGNSPLHF

D: .
J: TRBJ1-2
V: TRBV7-2
size: once
DNA: TGTGCCAGCAGCCTGACCCAGGCTAATGGCTACACCTTC
CDR3: CASSLTQANGYTF